The 8 T cell receptor beta chains below all came from one sample that was sequenced in a study of T cells in Graves' hyperthyroidism and ophthalmopathy. There were TCR beta CDR3 regions amplified from RNA transcripts. Initially, a first-round RT-PCR of the TCR CDR3 employed the HTBI primer set. TCRdb analysed the multiplex PCR reads with MiXCR anew, one entry per CDR3 protein. The sample has under 750,000 distinct CDR3 sequences, approximately 18% seen once. Material for sequencing was blood. The receptors were sampled from a woman aged 45-65 years with Graves' hyperthyroidism that later progressed to Graves' ophthalmopathy.

This clonotype was seen more than once but under ten times. The J gene is TRBJ2-7, the V gene TRBV5-4; 9 nucleotides agree with TRBD2. The V gene end was trimmed by 4 bases and the J gene end by 3 bases; junction bases not matched to a gene: 8. This CDR3 region has 15 residues. Per germline, CDR1 SGHNT and CDR2 YYREEE (reference sequence). The CDR3 loop is CASSRVAGGSYEQYF. CDR3 nucleotides: TGTGCCAGCAGCCGGGTCGCGGGGGGGAGCTACGAGCAGTACTTC.

This clonotype was seen a single time. The chain couples TRBV4-2 to TRBJ2-4, with D possibly TRBD1 on 5 matching bases. With 1 base removed from V and 2 bases from J, the gap between germline ends came to 12 bases. Germline V gene data show CDR1 as LGHNA and CDR2 as YNFKEQ. There are 16 residues in the CDR3. The CDR3 here is CASSQGTGVTKNIQYF. CDR3 bases: TGTGCCAGCAGCCAAGGTACAGGTGTCACCAAAAACATTCAGTACTTC.

This clonotype was picked up many times. The genes are TRBV3-1 and TRBJ1-4; TRBD1 matches 7 bases. The J segment lost 8 bases and the V segment lost 0 bases, leaving 9 bases of the junction unmatched. The CDR3 extends over 16 amino acids. CDR1 LGHDT and CDR2 YNNKEL come from the germline V gene (reference sequence). The CDR3 DNA reads as TGTGCCAGCAGCCAAGATATTGACAGGGTGTACGAAAAACTGTTTTTT. This encodes CASSQDIDRVYEKLFF.

The chain is built from TRBV4-2 and TRBJ1-5; 7 bases map to TRBD1. The CDR3 totals 15 residues. Germline CDR1 reads LGHNA; CDR2 reads YNFKEQ. Unmatched junction bases numbered 4, after V lost 0 bases and J lost 5 bases. CDR3 in DNA: TGTGCCAGCAGCCAAGAGACAGGGCCATATCAGCCCCAGCATTTT. This gives the protein CASSQETGPYQPQHF.

This clonotype has a single count. This sequence may be a read error, since a much larger clone differs from it by one base. The chain recombines TRBV20-1 with TRBJ1-1; maybe TRBD1 (5 bases). This CDR3 contains 12 residues. The germline V gene has CDR1 DFQATT and CDR2 SNEGSKA (reference sequence). The CDR3 loop is CSASSGVPEASF. In nucleotides, the CDR3 is TGCAGTGCTAGCTCGGGGGTCCCTGAAGCTTCCTTT.

This clonotype was recorded many times. The CDR3 DNA reads as TGTGCCAGCAGTGGGACACACCGTCCCCCCAGCTACGAGCAGTACTTC. As protein: CASSGTHRPPSYEQYF. This chain uses TRBV5-5 with TRBJ2-7, with D maybe TRBD1 (6 bases). This CDR3 has 16 amino acids. V dropped 5 bases and J dropped 3 bases, with 21 bases sitting between them. Germline loops: CDR1 SGHKS, CDR2 YYEKEE (reference sequence).

At least ten counts were recorded for this clonotype. V is TRBV20-1 and J is TRBJ1-1, with 9 nucleotides matching TRBD1. V lost 0 bases to trimming and J lost 1 base; unmatched junction nucleotides: 3. CDR1 is DFQATT and CDR2 is SNEGSKA in the germline V gene (reference sequence). The CDR3 has 15 residues. CDR3 amino acids: CSARDPGQGNTEAFF. The CDR3 DNA follows: TGCAGTGCTAGAGATCCGGGACAGGGGAACACTGAAGCTTTCTTT.

This clonotype was seen many times. V and J are TRBV18 and TRBJ1-1; possible D gene TRBD1, 6 bases. V gave up 8 bases and J gave up 4 bases, with 14 bases separating them. Germline V lookup: CDR1 KGHSH, CDR2 LQKENI. The CDR3 length is 13 residues. The CDR3 region is CASAREGGTEAFF. The CDR3, as DNA: TGTGCCAGCGCCAGGGAAGGGGGCACTGAAGCTTTCTTT.